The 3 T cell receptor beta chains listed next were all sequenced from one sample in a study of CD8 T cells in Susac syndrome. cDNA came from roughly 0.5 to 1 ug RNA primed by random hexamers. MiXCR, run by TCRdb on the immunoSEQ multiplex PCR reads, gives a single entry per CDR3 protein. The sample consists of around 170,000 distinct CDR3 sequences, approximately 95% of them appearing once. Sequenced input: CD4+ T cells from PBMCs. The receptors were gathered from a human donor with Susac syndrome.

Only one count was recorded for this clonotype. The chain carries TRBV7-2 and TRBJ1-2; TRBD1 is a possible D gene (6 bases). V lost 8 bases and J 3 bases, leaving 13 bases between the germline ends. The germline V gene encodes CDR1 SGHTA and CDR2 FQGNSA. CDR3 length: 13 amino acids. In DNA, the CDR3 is TGTGCCAGCTCCGGGACACTTCACTATGGCTACACCTTC. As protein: CASSGTLHYGYTF.

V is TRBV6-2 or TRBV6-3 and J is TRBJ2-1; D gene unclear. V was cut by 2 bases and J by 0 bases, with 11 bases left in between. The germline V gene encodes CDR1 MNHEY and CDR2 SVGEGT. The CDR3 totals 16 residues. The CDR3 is CASSYNAVSSYNEQFF. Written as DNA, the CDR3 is TGTGCCAGCAGTTACAATGCGGTTAGCTCCTACAATGAGCAGTTCTTC.

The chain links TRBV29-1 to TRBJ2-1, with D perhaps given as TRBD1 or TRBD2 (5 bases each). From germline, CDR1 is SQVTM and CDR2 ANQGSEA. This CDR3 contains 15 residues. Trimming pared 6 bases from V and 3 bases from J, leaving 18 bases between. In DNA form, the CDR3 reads TGCAGCGTAGAGGGACCCCACCTAGGCTACAATGAGCAGTTCTTC. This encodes CSVEGPHLGYNEQFF.